The rows below give T cell receptor beta chains drawn from one sample of a study of cytotoxic CD8 clonotypes in ibrutinib-treated CLL. Assay used: immunoSEQ multiplex PCR; TCRdb lists only in-frame clones, some missing. The sample shows 250,000 to 350,000 clones, around 76% of them seen only once. Specimen: PBMCs, collected at disease progression, from a patient treated with ibrutinib. These receptors all stem from a human donor with chronic lymphocytic leukemia. The CDR3 runs from the conserved cysteine through the conserved F or W. The D gene is left open where the match is weak. Some rows have no size entry. The others give once, few or many, or a class for an expanded clone.

D gene: TRBD2; clone size: .; J gene: TRBJ2-7; V gene: TRBV7-6; CDR3 protein: CASSTGLEDEQYF; CDR3 DNA: TGTGCCAGCAGTACGGGACTAGAGGATGAGCAGTACTTC
D gene: .; clone size: .; J gene: TRBJ1-1; V gene: TRBV19; CDR3 protein: CASTLVGGTEAFF; CDR3 DNA: TGTGCCAGTACCCTAGTGGGGGGTACTGAAGCTTTCTTT
D gene: TRBD1; clone size: .; J gene: TRBJ2-7; V gene: TRBV29-1; CDR3 protein: CSVDRGYEQYF; CDR3 DNA: TGCAGCGTTGACAGGGGGTACGAGCAGTACTTC
D gene: TRBD1; clone size: .; J gene: TRBJ2-3; V gene: TRBV10-3; CDR3 protein: CAIREQGPSTDTQYF; CDR3 DNA: TGTGCCATCAGGGAACAGGGGCCAAGCACAGATACGCAGTATTTT
D gene: .; clone size: .; J gene: TRBJ2-5; V gene: TRBV5-3; CDR3 protein: CARSQATPDCLQETQYF; CDR3 DNA: TGTGCCAGAAGCCAAGCCACGCCGGACTGCCTCCAAGAGACCCAGTACTTC
D gene: .; clone size: few; J gene: TRBJ1-2; V gene: TRBV9; CDR3 protein: CASSHRVNYGYTF; CDR3 DNA: TGTGCCAGCAGCCACAGGGTTAACTATGGCTACACCTTC
D gene: .; clone size: .; J gene: TRBJ2-5; V gene: TRBV9; CDR3 protein: CASSSRGGQGGGETQYF; CDR3 DNA: TGTGCCAGCAGCAGCAGGGGCGGGCAGGGGGGCGGAGAGACCCAGTACTTC
D gene: .; clone size: .; J gene: TRBJ2-7; V gene: TRBV5-3; CDR3 protein: CARSLVEQYF; CDR3 DNA: TGTGCCAGAAGCTTGGTCGAGCAGTACTTC
D gene: .; clone size: .; J gene: TRBJ2-1; V gene: TRBV7-9; CDR3 protein: CASKPLGGAYNEQFF; CDR3 DNA: TGTGCCAGCAAACCCTTGGGCGGCGCCTACAATGAGCAGTTCTTC
D gene: .; clone size: .; J gene: TRBJ2-2; V gene: TRBV2; CDR3 protein: CASKANRVLGELFF; CDR3 DNA: TGTGCCAGCAAAGCAAACCGGGTCTTAGGGGAGCTGTTTTTT
D gene: .; clone size: .; J gene: TRBJ2-7; V gene: TRBV6-6; CDR3 protein: CASSLGNGYEQYF; CDR3 DNA: TGTGCCAGCAGTTTAGGGAATGGCTACGAGCAGTACTTC
D gene: .; clone size: .; J gene: TRBJ2-3; V gene: TRBV2; CDR3 protein: CASRSSGSSTDTQYF; CDR3 DNA: TGTGCCAGCAGGTCCAGCGGTTCGAGCACAGATACGCAGTATTTT
D gene: TRBD1; clone size: once; J gene: TRBJ2-5; V gene: TRBV19; CDR3 protein: CASSQPWTGGQETQYF; CDR3 DNA: TGTGCCAGTAGCCAACCCTGGACAGGGGGCCAGGAGACCCAGTACTTC
D gene: .; clone size: .; J gene: TRBJ2-3; V gene: TRBV5-1; CDR3 protein: CASSLGGPDTQYF; CDR3 DNA: TGCGCCAGCAGCTTAGGGGGGCCGGATACGCAGTATTTT
D gene: TRBD2; clone size: .; J gene: TRBJ2-1; V gene: TRBV2; CDR3 protein: CASSEMTSGRNEQFF; CDR3 DNA: TGTGCCAGCAGTGAAATGACTAGCGGGCGCAATGAGCAGTTCTTC
D gene: .; clone size: .; J gene: TRBJ1-1; V gene: TRBV6-5; CDR3 protein: CASSYFRQYTEAFF; CDR3 DNA: TGTGCCAGCAGTTATTTTCGACAGTACACTGAAGCTTTCTTT
D gene: .; clone size: .; J gene: TRBJ2-5; V gene: TRBV4-1; CDR3 protein: CASSQDAGSTKTQYF; CDR3 DNA: TGCGCCAGCAGCCAAGATGCGGGATCTACGAAGACCCAGTACTTC
D gene: TRBD2; clone size: .; J gene: TRBJ2-5; V gene: TRBV19; CDR3 protein: CASSFWGLESGETQYF; CDR3 DNA: TGTGCCAGTAGTTTTTGGGGACTAGAGAGTGGAGAGACCCAGTACTTC
D gene: .; clone size: .; J gene: TRBJ1-1; V gene: TRBV18; CDR3 protein: CASSEINTEAFF; CDR3 DNA: TGTGCCAGCTCGGAGATTAACACTGAAGCTTTCTTT
D gene: .; clone size: .; J gene: TRBJ2-7; V gene: TRBV11-2; CDR3 protein: CASSLEIQGWEQYF; CDR3 DNA: TGTGCCAGCAGCTTAGAGATCCAGGGATGGGAGCAGTACTTC
D gene: TRBD1; clone size: .; J gene: TRBJ2-3; V gene: TRBV7-6; CDR3 protein: CASSSWGQGADTQYF; CDR3 DNA: TGTGCCAGCAGCTCCTGGGGCCAGGGGGCAGATACGCAGTATTTT
D gene: .; clone size: .; J gene: TRBJ2-7; V gene: TRBV25-1; CDR3 protein: CASSGRTGHYEQYF; CDR3 DNA: TGTGCCAGCAGTGGTCGAACAGGGCACTACGAGCAGTACTTC
D gene: .; clone size: .; J gene: TRBJ2-7; V gene: TRBV28; CDR3 protein: CASSLSLPRDEQYF; CDR3 DNA: TGTGCCAGCAGTTTATCACTCCCCAGGGACGAGCAGTACTTC
D gene: .; clone size: .; J gene: TRBJ2-5; V gene: TRBV11-1; CDR3 protein: CASSLWGNRQETQYF; CDR3 DNA: TGTGCCAGCAGCTTATGGGGGAATCGGCAAGAGACCCAGTACTTC
D gene: .; clone size: few; J gene: TRBJ2-7; V gene: TRBV9; CDR3 protein: CASSVRDFPYEQYF; CDR3 DNA: TGTGCCAGCAGCGTCCGGGACTTTCCCTACGAGCAGTACTTC
D gene: .; clone size: .; J gene: TRBJ2-5; V gene: TRBV6-6; CDR3 protein: CASSLGRGKETQYF; CDR3 DNA: TGTGCCAGCAGCCTGGGTAGGGGTAAAGAGACCCAGTACTTC
D gene: TRBD1; clone size: .; J gene: TRBJ2-7; V gene: TRBV7-6; CDR3 protein: CASSQRQGAYEQYF; CDR3 DNA: TGTGCCAGCAGCCAGAGACAGGGGGCCTACGAGCAGTACTTC
D gene: .; clone size: .; J gene: TRBJ1-5; V gene: TRBV5-4; CDR3 protein: CASSLGRAGQPQHF; CDR3 DNA: TGTGCCAGCAGCTTGGGCAGGGCGGGTCAGCCCCAGCATTTT
D gene: .; clone size: .; J gene: TRBJ1-3; V gene: TRBV7-6; CDR3 protein: CASSLVRGIGGNTIYF; CDR3 DNA: TGTGCCAGCAGCTTAGTTCGGGGGATCGGTGGAAACACCATATATTTT
D gene: .; clone size: few; J gene: TRBJ2-7; V gene: TRBV10-1; CDR3 protein: CASSRAGLHEQYF; CDR3 DNA: TGCGCCAGCAGTCGTGCGGGACTCCACGAGCAGTACTTC
D gene: .; clone size: .; J gene: TRBJ2-7; V gene: TRBV2; CDR3 protein: CASQGGEQYF; CDR3 DNA: TGTGCCAGCCAGGGTGGCGAGCAGTACTTC
D gene: .; clone size: .; J gene: TRBJ2-1; V gene: TRBV11-3; CDR3 protein: CASSLAANNEQFF; CDR3 DNA: TGTGCCAGCAGCTTAGCGGCCAACAATGAGCAGTTCTTC
D gene: .; clone size: .; J gene: TRBJ2-2; V gene: TRBV9; CDR3 protein: CASSVGRRELFF; CDR3 DNA: TGTGCCAGCAGCGTAGGGCGAAGGGAGCTGTTTTTT
D gene: .; clone size: .; J gene: TRBJ2-2; V gene: TRBV6-4; CDR3 protein: CASSRGTGELFF; CDR3 DNA: TGTGCCAGCAGTCGGGGCACCGGGGAGCTGTTTTTT
D gene: .; clone size: .; J gene: TRBJ2-2; V gene: TRBV12-5; CDR3 protein: CASGKYQKTWEAGELFF; CDR3 DNA: TGTGCTAGTGGAAAATACCAAAAAACCTGGGAGGCCGGGGAGCTGTTTTTT
D gene: .; clone size: .; J gene: TRBJ2-5; V gene: TRBV7-9; CDR3 protein: CASTYREQQETQYF; CDR3 DNA: TGTGCCAGCACATACAGGGAACAGCAAGAGACCCAGTACTTC
D gene: TRBD1; clone size: .; J gene: TRBJ2-5; V gene: TRBV14; CDR3 protein: CASSHLTLGQGETQYF; CDR3 DNA: TGTGCCAGCAGCCATCTGACTCTGGGACAGGGGGAGACCCAGTACTTC
D gene: TRBD1; clone size: .; J gene: TRBJ1-1; V gene: TRBV19; CDR3 protein: CASSIGFQGAEAFF; CDR3 DNA: TGTGCCAGTAGTATAGGGTTCCAGGGGGCTGAAGCTTTCTTT
D gene: .; clone size: .; J gene: TRBJ2-7; V gene: TRBV28; CDR3 protein: CGLTGSSYEQYF; CDR3 DNA: TGTGGATTGACTGGGAGCTCCTACGAGCAGTACTTC
D gene: .; clone size: .; J gene: TRBJ1-1; V gene: TRBV7-9; CDR3 protein: CASSPNGGPAFF; CDR3 DNA: TGTGCCAGCAGCCCGAACGGGGGACCGGCTTTCTTT
D gene: .; clone size: .; J gene: TRBJ2-2; V gene: TRBV13; CDR3 protein: CASSSGRPGELFF; CDR3 DNA: TGTGCCAGCAGCTCCGGTCGCCCCGGGGAGCTGTTTTTT
D gene: .; clone size: few; J gene: TRBJ2-3; V gene: TRBV9; CDR3 protein: CASSVAAPDTQYF; CDR3 DNA: TGTGCCAGCAGCGTAGCCGCCCCAGATACGCAGTATTTT
D gene: .; clone size: .; J gene: TRBJ2-5; V gene: TRBV27; CDR3 protein: CASSLWDGETQYF; CDR3 DNA: TGTGCCAGCAGTTTATGGGATGGAGAGACCCAGTACTTC
D gene: .; clone size: .; J gene: TRBJ2-7; V gene: TRBV28; CDR3 protein: CASSLSSYEQYF; CDR3 DNA: TGTGCCAGCAGCTTGAGCTCCTACGAGCAGTACTTC
D gene: .; clone size: .; J gene: TRBJ1-3; V gene: TRBV7-2; CDR3 protein: CASSLERGSGNTIYF; CDR3 DNA: TGTGCCAGCAGCTTAGAACGGGGCTCTGGAAACACCATATATTTT
D gene: TRBD1; clone size: .; J gene: TRBJ2-3; V gene: TRBV28; CDR3 protein: CASKGTGGIDTQYF; CDR3 DNA: TGTGCCAGCAAGGGGACAGGGGGCATAGATACGCAGTATTTT
D gene: .; clone size: .; J gene: TRBJ2-3; V gene: TRBV11-2; CDR3 protein: CASSPRPIGDTQYF; CDR3 DNA: TGTGCCAGCAGCCCACGGCCGATAGGGGATACGCAGTATTTT
D gene: .; clone size: .; J gene: TRBJ2-2; V gene: TRBV18; CDR3 protein: CASSPFQLDNTGELFF; CDR3 DNA: TGTGCCAGCTCACCATTTCAGCTAGACAACACCGGGGAGCTGTTTTTT
D gene: .; clone size: .; J gene: TRBJ2-2; V gene: TRBV7-7; CDR3 protein: CASSLLTNTGELFF; CDR3 DNA: TGTGCCAGCAGCTTACTAACGAACACCGGGGAGCTGTTTTTT
D gene: TRBD2; clone size: few; J gene: TRBJ2-7; V gene: TRBV27; CDR3 protein: CASSLFSGLDYEQYF; CDR3 DNA: TGTGCCAGCAGTTTATTCTCGGGACTAGACTACGAGCAGTACTTC
D gene: .; clone size: .; J gene: TRBJ2-1; V gene: TRBV10-2; CDR3 protein: CASTQRGYNEQFF; CDR3 DNA: TGCGCCAGCACTCAACGAGGTTACAATGAGCAGTTCTTC
D gene: TRBD2; clone size: .; J gene: TRBJ2-7; V gene: TRBV5-1; CDR3 protein: CASSLVAGAYEQYF; CDR3 DNA: TGCGCCAGCAGCTTGGTTGCGGGGGCCTACGAGCAGTACTTC
D gene: .; clone size: .; J gene: TRBJ2-7; V gene: TRBV5-1; CDR3 protein: CASSLVGGGSTISYEQYF; CDR3 DNA: TGCGCCAGCAGCTTGGTTGGAGGGGGCTCTACTATCTCCTACGAGCAGTACTTC
D gene: .; clone size: .; J gene: TRBJ1-2; V gene: TRBV6-5; CDR3 protein: CASSYMGANYGYTF; CDR3 DNA: TGTGCCAGCAGTTACATGGGGGCTAACTATGGCTACACCTTC
D gene: .; clone size: .; J gene: TRBJ2-3; V gene: TRBV2; CDR3 protein: CASSEGQRPRTDTQYF; CDR3 DNA: TGTGCCAGCAGTGAAGGGCAGCGTCCGCGCACAGATACGCAGTATTTT